Listed here are 24 T cell receptor beta chains from one sample, sequenced in a study of T cells in localized non-small cell lung cancer. TCRdb's table, derived via immunoSEQ multiplex PCR, lists solely in-frame clones and lacks some. This sample carries tens of thousands of clones, 70% to 90% of them seen once, and the ten largest clones take around 7%. Sample: peripheral blood, taken before any cancer treatment. These receptors all come from a woman between 18 and 49 years old with stage III lung adenocarcinoma.

This sequence joins TRBV6-1 and TRBJ2-5; 7 bases map to TRBD1. The CDR3 is made up of 17 amino acids. Per the germline V gene, CDR1 is MNHNS and CDR2 is SASEGT. Germline trimming cut 4 bases from V and 2 bases from J; bases unmatched to any gene: 13. This CDR3 reads CASSVQPGTAVQETQYF. CDR3 DNA sequence: TGTGCCAGCAGTGTACAACCTGGGACAGCAGTTCAAGAGACCCAGTACTTC.

The chain couples TRBV7-2 to TRBJ1-1; D gene unclear. CDR1 and CDR2 (germline): SGHTA, FQGNSA. V lost 5 bases and J 0 bases, leaving 19 bases between the germline ends. This CDR3 spans 17 amino acids. This CDR3 is CASSPIRQVGLNTEAFF. DNA for the CDR3: TGTGCCAGCAGCCCCATTAGGCAGGTAGGATTGAACACTGAAGCTTTCTTT. Together with reference TRBV7-2 and TRBJ1-1, the CDR3 gives the full variable domain: GAGVSQSPSNKVTEKGKDVELRCDPISGHTALYWYRQSLGQGLEFLIYFQGNSAPDKSGLPSDRFSAERTGGSVSTLTIQRTQQEDSAVYLCASSPIRQVGLNTEAFFGQGTRLTVV.

Only one count was recorded for this clone. The chain links TRBV15 to TRBJ1-4, with D possibly TRBD1 on 5 matching bases. This CDR3 is 12 amino acids long. Trimming took off 2 bases at V and 12 bases at J, with 10 bases between the two ends. Germline CDR1 LNHNV, CDR2 YYDKDF (reference sequence). This CDR3 is CATSRTWGELFF. In nucleotides, the CDR3 is TGTGCCACCAGCAGAACTTGGGGGGAACTGTTTTTT.

The gene calls are TRBV9 and TRBJ1-1; perhaps TRBD1 as D (5 bases). CDR3 length: 15 amino acids. V gave up 4 bases and J gave up 0 bases, with 13 bases separating them. CDR1 SGDLS and CDR2 YYNGEE come from the germline V gene. CDR3 nucleotide sequence: TGTGCCAGCAGCCCTTACGGGACGGTGAACACTGAAGCTTTCTTT. Its protein is CASSPYGTVNTEAFF.

The chain combines TRBV18 with TRBJ2-5, with 11 bases identical to TRBD1. The germline V gene encodes CDR1 KGHSH and CDR2 LQKENI. V shed 3 bases and J 3 bases; nucleotides not matched to a gene: 6. This CDR3 spans 16 amino acids. As DNA, the CDR3 is TGTGCCAGCTCACCCCTCGGACAGGGGGCAAAAGAGACCCAGTACTTC. This gives the protein CASSPLGQGAKETQYF.

Here the CDR3 reads CASSLGGQGSYNEQFF. The CDR3 DNA sequence: TGCGCCAGCAGCCTCGGGGGACAGGGATCATACAATGAGCAGTTCTTC. The rearrangement uses TRBV5-1 and TRBJ2-1, with 9 bases that match TRBD1. Germline V gene data show CDR1 as SGHRS and CDR2 as YFSETQ. The CDR3 is made up of 16 amino acids. V lost 4 bases and J lost 4; bases outside the gene matches: 9.

V gene TRBV5-1 combines with J gene TRBJ2-5, with TRBD2 as a possible D gene (7 bases). Trimming took 1 base from V and 5 from J, leaving 12 bases between them. Germline assignment: CDR1 SGHRS and CDR2 YFSETQ. The CDR3 has 14 amino acids. DNA of the CDR3: TGCGCCAGCAGCTTGTCCAGGGGAGGGGAGACCCAGTACTTC. Amino acids: CASSLSRGGETQYF. Looking up the rest from reference TRBV5-1 and TRBJ2-5 gives the full variable domain: KAGVTQTPRYLIKTRGQQVTLSCSPISGHRSVSWYQQTPGQGLQFLFEYFSETQRNKGNFPGRFSGRQFSNSRSEMNVSTLELGDSALYLCASSLSRGGETQYFGPGTRLLVL.

This sequence joins TRBV11-2 and TRBJ2-7, with D tentatively TRBD2 (6 bases). Trimming cost V 4 bases and J 2 bases, with 24 bases left between them. The CDR3 runs to 18 residues. Germline V CDR1 and CDR2: SGHAT, FQNNGV. The CDR3 sequence: CASSSISRGAGTAYEQYF. The CDR3 coding sequence is TGTGCCAGCAGCTCCATCTCCCGCGGGGCAGGCACGGCCTACGAGCAGTACTTC.

This sequence joins TRBV5-6 and TRBJ1-3; TRBD1 matches 7 bases. The CDR3 has 15 residues. V shed 5 bases, J shed 4 bases, and the junction held 9 bases outside the gene matches. CDR1 is SGHDT and CDR2 is YYEEEE in the germline V gene. CDR3 protein: CASRRDRSSGNTIYF. The CDR3 DNA is TGTGCCAGCAGGCGGGACAGAAGTTCCGGAAACACCATATATTTT.

The CDR3 DNA reads TGTGCCAGTAGTGCTCTGACTGGACAGGGGGATATCGAGCAGTACTTC. It codes for CASSALTGQGDIEQYF. The chain employs TRBV19 and TRBJ2-7, with 10 bases aligning to TRBD1. The CDR3 extends over 16 amino acids. After removal of 5 bases from V and 6 bases from J, the junction contained 13 bases not matched to a gene. The germline gives CDR1 LNHDA, CDR2 SQIVND (reference sequence).

The chain carries TRBV19 and TRBJ2-4; D possibly corresponds to TRBD1 (6 bases). V was trimmed by 7 bases and J by 1 base, leaving 14 bases between them. The CDR3 extends over 15 amino acids. The germline CDR1 and CDR2 sequences are LNHDA and SQIVND (reference sequence). CDR3: CASTYSTGAKNIQYF. The DNA for the CDR3 is TGTGCCAGTACCTACTCCACAGGGGCCAAAAACATTCAGTACTTC.

The J gene is TRBJ2-6, the V gene TRBV5-4, with TRBD1 as a possible D gene (5 bases). Germline V gives CDR1 SGHNT, CDR2 YYREEE (reference sequence). This CDR3 has 14 residues. V was cut by 7 bases and J by 2 bases, with 10 bases left in between. This CDR3 reads CASLTDPGANVLTF. The CDR3 DNA is TGTGCCAGCCTGACAGACCCTGGGGCCAACGTCCTGACTTTC.

This clone was seen only once. The rearrangement uses TRBV14 and TRBJ1-1, with TRBD1 matching 10 bases. Looked up from germline, CDR1 is SGHDN and CDR2 is FVKESK. This CDR3 contains 17 residues. V was clipped by 3 bases and J by 6 bases; unmatched bases: 13. CDR3 in DNA: TGTGCCAGCAGCCAGCCCTGGGGGGACAGGGGCCCGCCTGAAGCTTTCTTT. It encodes CASSQPWGDRGPPEAFF. Drawing the rest from reference TRBV14 and TRBJ1-1, the complete variable domain is EAGVTQFPSHSVIEKGQTVTLRCDPISGHDNLYWYRRVMGKEIKFLLHFVKESKQDESGMPNNRFLAERTGGTYSTLKVQPAELEDSGVYFCASSQPWGDRGPPEAFFGQGTRLTVV.

The chain recombines TRBV19 with TRBJ2-1; 10 nucleotides agree with TRBD1. The ends lost 3 bases at V and 8 bases at J; junction bases unmatched: 7. This CDR3 has 15 residues. CDR1 and CDR2 from the germline V gene are LNHDA and SQIVND (reference sequence). The CDR3 nucleotides read TGTGCCAGTAGTATGACGGGACAGGGGCAACATGAGCAGTTCTTC. Its protein is CASSMTGQGQHEQFF.

V gene TRBV30 combines with J gene TRBJ2-7; D remains ambiguous. The CDR3 loop spans 15 amino acids. CDR1 is GTSNPN and CDR2 is SVGIG in the germline V gene (reference sequence). V was pared by 0 bases and J by 6 bases, with 18 bases between. The CDR3, as DNA: TGTGCCTGGAGTGTATTGGCCAAATTAGCCCCCGAGCAGTACTTC. Translation gives CAWSVLAKLAPEQYF.

The chain carries TRBV2 and TRBJ1-4; D is possibly TRBD1 (5 bases). Trimming stripped 1 base from V and 7 bases from J, with 10 bases between. Germline V gives CDR1 SNHLY, CDR2 FYNNEI. This CDR3 has 14 amino acids. CDR3 sequence (DNA): TGTGCCAGCAGTGAAGGGGGCGGCGGTGAAAAACTGTTTTTT. It specifies CASSEGGGGEKLFF.

The chain couples TRBV6-6 to TRBJ1-1; D remains ambiguous. The CDR3 loop spans 13 amino acids. Trimming cost V 3 bases and J 0 bases, with 5 bases left between them. Germline CDR1 reads MNHNY; CDR2 reads SVGAGI (reference sequence). CDR3 in amino acids: CASSYDMNTEAFF. CDR3 DNA sequence: TGTGCCAGCAGTTATGACATGAACACTGAAGCTTTCTTT.

This chain connects TRBV4-1 to TRBJ2-5; TRBD1 is a possible D gene (6 bases). The V end lost 6 bases, the J end lost 4 bases, and 27 bases lay between the germline ends. The CDR3 sequence is 18 residues long. The germline CDR1 and CDR2 sequences are MGHRA and YSYEKL. The CDR3 loop reads CASRPPHRELSGGETQYF. DNA of the CDR3: TGCGCCAGCAGACCCCCCCACAGGGAATTGAGTGGGGGAGAGACCCAGTACTTC.

The gene calls are TRBV13 and TRBJ2-1, with D possibly TRBD1 on 5 matching bases. In germline, CDR1 is PRHDT, CDR2 FYEKMQ (reference sequence). V was clipped by 6 bases and J by 7 bases, with 13 bases between them. The CDR3 sequence is 13 residues long. As DNA, the CDR3 is TGTGCCAGCAGATTGGGGCATAAAAATGAGCAGTTCTTC. Its translation: CASRLGHKNEQFF.

The chain recombines TRBV6-5 with TRBJ2-7; TRBD2 matches 11 bases. The ends lost 6 bases at V and 0 bases at J; junction bases unmatched: 4. CDR1 is MNHEY, CDR2 SVGAGI, per germline. The CDR3 consists of 15 residues. The CDR3 nucleotides are TGTGCCAGCAGGCAGACTAGCGGGGTCTCCTACGAGCAGTACTTC. Its translation: CASRQTSGVSYEQYF.

This chain uses TRBV4-1 with TRBJ2-5; 9 nucleotides match TRBD2. Trimming removed 1 base from V and 2 bases from J; junction bases left unmatched: 8. CDR1 and CDR2 from the germline V gene are MGHRA and YSYEKL. The CDR3 runs to 17 residues. The CDR3 reads CASSQGLGGGAQETQYF. Here the CDR3 DNA reads TGCGCCAGCAGCCAAGGTCTGGGCGGGGGGGCTCAAGAGACCCAGTACTTC.

This chain links TRBV19 with TRBJ1-1; weak D call: TRBD1 (5 bases). Per the germline V gene, CDR1 is LNHDA and CDR2 is SQIVND (reference sequence). The germline V and J ends were trimmed by 7 bases and 7 bases, with 22 bases remaining between them. The CDR3 consists of 15 residues. CDR3 bases: TGTGCCAGTAAAGGGACCCTGGGAGCGCCCTTTGAAGCTTTCTTT. Its translation: CASKGTLGAPFEAFF.

V is TRBV6-1 and J is TRBJ1-6, with a possible D match to TRBD1 (5 bases). The V and J ends lost 7 bases and 11 bases respectively, with 18 bases between them. This CDR3 is 14 amino acids long. Per the germline V gene, CDR1 is MNHNS and CDR2 is SASEGT. This CDR3 reads CASTGRARSTPLHF. The CDR3 coding sequence is TGTGCCAGCACCGGCAGGGCAAGATCGACACCCCTCCACTTT.

The chain has TRBV5-5 and TRBJ2-1; D tentatively reads TRBD1 or TRBD2 (6 bases each). This CDR3 region has 16 residues. The germline gives CDR1 SGHKS, CDR2 YYEKEE (reference sequence). The V end was cut by 0 bases, the J end by 12 bases, with 22 bases between. The CDR3 protein is CASSLDSGLGGGMQFF. The CDR3 coding sequence is TGTGCCAGCAGCTTGGATTCGGGACTCGGGGGCGGTATGCAGTTCTTC.